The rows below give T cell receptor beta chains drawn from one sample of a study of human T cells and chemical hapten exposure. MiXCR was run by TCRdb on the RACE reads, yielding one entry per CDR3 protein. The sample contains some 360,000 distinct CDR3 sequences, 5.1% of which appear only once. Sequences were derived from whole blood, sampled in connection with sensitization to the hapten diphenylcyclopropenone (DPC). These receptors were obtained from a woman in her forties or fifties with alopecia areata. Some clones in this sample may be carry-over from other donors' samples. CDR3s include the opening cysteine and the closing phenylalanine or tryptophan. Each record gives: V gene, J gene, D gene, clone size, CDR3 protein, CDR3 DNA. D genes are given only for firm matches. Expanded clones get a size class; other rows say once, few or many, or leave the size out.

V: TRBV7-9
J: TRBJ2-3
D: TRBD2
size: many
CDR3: CASSVHSGGFTDTQYF
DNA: TGTGCCAGCAGCGTCCATAGCGGGGGGTTTACAGATACGCAGTATTTT

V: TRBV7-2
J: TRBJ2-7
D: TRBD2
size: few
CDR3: CASSLWASGRAGYEQYF
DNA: TGTGCCAGCAGCTTATGGGCTAGCGGGAGGGCCGGGTACGAGCAGTACTTC

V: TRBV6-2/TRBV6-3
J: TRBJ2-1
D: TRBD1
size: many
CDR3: CASSYIIGQGSSYNEQFF
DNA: TGTGCCAGCAGTTATATTATCGGACAGGGTAGCTCCTACAATGAGCAGTTCTTC

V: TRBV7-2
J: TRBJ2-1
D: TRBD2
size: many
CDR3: CASSPSGTNNEQFF
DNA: TGTGCCAGCAGCCCCAGCGGGACCAACAATGAGCAGTTCTTC

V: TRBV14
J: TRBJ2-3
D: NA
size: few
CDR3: CASSPRVGIDTQYF
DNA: TGTGCCAGCAGCCCCCGAGTTGGCATAGATACGCAGTATTTT

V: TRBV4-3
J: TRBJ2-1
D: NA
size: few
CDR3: CASSHAGKQFF
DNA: TGCGCCAGCAGCCACGCGGGTAAGCAGTTCTTC

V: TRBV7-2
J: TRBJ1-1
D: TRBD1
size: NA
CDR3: CASSFLRDRIEAFF
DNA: TGTGCCAGCAGCTTTCTCCGGGACAGGATTGAAGCTTTCTTT

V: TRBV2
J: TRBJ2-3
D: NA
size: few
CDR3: CASRSGPTADTQYF
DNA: TGTGCCAGCCGGTCTGGCCCCACGGCAGATACGCAGTATTTT

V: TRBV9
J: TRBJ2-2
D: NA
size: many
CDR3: CASSVGGKQNTGELFF
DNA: TGTGCCAGCAGCGTAGGAGGAAAGCAGAACACCGGGGAGCTGTTTTTT

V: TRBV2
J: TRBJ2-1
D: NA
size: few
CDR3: CASSRYYNEQFF
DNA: TGTGCCAGCAGTCGATACTACAATGAGCAGTTCTTC

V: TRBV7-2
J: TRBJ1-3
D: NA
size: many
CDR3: CASSLAGGAMSGNTIYF
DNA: TGTGCCAGCAGCTTAGCCGGGGGGGCGATGTCTGGAAACACCATATATTTT

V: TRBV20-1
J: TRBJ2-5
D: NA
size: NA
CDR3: CSAPDLPSETQYF
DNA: TGCAGTGCTCCGGACTTGCCCTCGGAGACCCAGTACTTC

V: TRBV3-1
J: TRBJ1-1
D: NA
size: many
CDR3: CASSQGTSNTEAFF
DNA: TGTGCCAGCAGCCAAGGCACCAGCAACACTGAAGCTTTCTTT

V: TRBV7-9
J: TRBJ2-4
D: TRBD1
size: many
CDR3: CASSLGGQGSKNIQYF
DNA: TGTGCCAGCAGCTTGGGTGGACAGGGAAGCAAAAACATTCAGTACTTC

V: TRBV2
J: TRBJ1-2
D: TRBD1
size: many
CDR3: CATLTQRGQGGYGYTF
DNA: TGTGCCACCCTAACCCAAAGAGGACAGGGGGGATATGGCTACACCTTC

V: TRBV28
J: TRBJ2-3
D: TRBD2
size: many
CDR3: CASSVSGRANTDTQYF
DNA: TGTGCCAGCAGTGTGAGCGGGAGGGCCAACACAGATACGCAGTATTTT

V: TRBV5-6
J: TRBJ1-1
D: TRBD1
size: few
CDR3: CASSFGTGGSEAFF
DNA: TGTGCCAGCAGCTTTGGGACAGGGGGCTCTGAAGCTTTCTTT

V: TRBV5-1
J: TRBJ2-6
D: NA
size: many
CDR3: CASSLEGTGANVLTF
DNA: TGCGCCAGCAGCTTGGAGGGGACTGGGGCCAACGTCCTGACTTTC

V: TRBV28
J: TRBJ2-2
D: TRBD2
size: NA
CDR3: CASRTSVNTGELFF
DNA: TGTGCCAGCAGGACTAGCGTGAACACCGGGGAGCTGTTTTTT

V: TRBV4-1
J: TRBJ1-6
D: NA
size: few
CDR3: CASSPSAEDLYAGSPLHF
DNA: TGCGCCAGCAGCCCGTCAGCAGAGGACCTCTACGCGGGTTCACCCCTCCACTTT

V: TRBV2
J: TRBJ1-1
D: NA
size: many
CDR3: CASGRLSTEAFF
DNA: TGTGCCAGCGGCCGACTGAGCACTGAAGCTTTCTTT

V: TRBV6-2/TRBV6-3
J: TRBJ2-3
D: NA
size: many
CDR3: CASSYKDTQYF
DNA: TGTGCCAGCAGTTACAAAGATACGCAGTATTTT

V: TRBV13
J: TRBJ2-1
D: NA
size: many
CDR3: CASSPQVDNEQFF
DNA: TGTGCCAGCAGCCCGCAAGTGGACAATGAGCAGTTCTTC

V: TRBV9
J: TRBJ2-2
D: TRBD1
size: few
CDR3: CASSVHPGGTGELFF
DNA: TGTGCCAGCAGCGTCCATCCAGGGGGCACCGGGGAGCTGTTTTTT

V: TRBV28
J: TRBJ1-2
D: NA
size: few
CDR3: CASRGDSIFNYGYTF
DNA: TGTGCCAGCAGGGGGGACTCCATCTTTAACTATGGCTACACCTTC

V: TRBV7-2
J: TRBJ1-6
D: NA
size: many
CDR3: CASTLPSYNSPLHF
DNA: TGTGCCAGCACCCTACCCTCCTATAATTCACCCCTCCACTTT